This T cell receptor beta chain was profiled in a study of T cells after yellow fever vaccination. The table lists this clonotype with a few counts. From germline, CDR1 is MNHEY and CDR2 SMNVEV (reference sequence). The CDR3 consists of 14 residues. V was pared by 2 bases and J by 5 bases, with 12 bases between. TCRdb reprocessed the 5' RACE reads with MiXCR, giving one entry per CDR3 protein. The table includes 42,000 or so distinct CDR3 sequences, approximately 6.3% detected once. The clonotype comes from a man under 40 who received the YFV17D yellow fever vaccine. The V call is TRBV27, the J call TRBJ1-2; possible D gene TRBD1, 5 bases. Sequencing used CD8+ T cells not binding an NS4B(214-222) dextramer, sorted from PBMCs, obtained 45 days after the yellow fever booster vaccination. Here the CDR3 reads CASSLLAGSYGYTF. CDR3 coding DNA: TGTGCCAGCAGTTTACTCGCAGGGAGTTATGGCTACACCTTC.